This T cell receptor beta chain stems from a study of identical twins. Many counts were recorded for this clonotype. Its antigen is unidentified. The study, taken as a whole, reports: There was an excess of low generation probability in the out-of-frame alpha sequences that twins shared.

CDR1 is MGHRA, CDR2 YSYEKL, per germline. V was shortened by 4 bases and J by 3 bases, with 12 bases between the two germline ends. This CDR3 region has 14 residues. TCRdb redid the calling of the 5' RACE reads with MiXCR, one entry per CDR3 protein. The table records more than 400,000 distinct CDR3 sequences, 12% to 15% of them present only once. These same records also appear under a second study, on yellow fever vaccine responses in identical twins.

The sequence came from a woman aged 18-29 years in good health. Sequenced material: CD4+ T cells sorted from blood. This sequence joins TRBV4-1 and TRBJ2-5; D is undetermined. CDR3 DNA: TGCGCCAGCAGCCCCCTGGGGTTGAAAGAGACCCAGTACTTC. Translating it yields CASSPLGLKETQYF.